A selection of T cell receptor beta chains follows, all from one sample in a study of blood T cell repertoires in COVID-19. Sequenced by immunoSEQ multiplex PCR; TCRdb stores in-frame clones only, minus some. This table holds 150,000 to 200,000 clones, approximately 87% found once. Sequences were obtained from peripheral blood. Every receptor here comes from a man aged 18 to 29 with active or convalescent COVID-19. Both conserved end residues are part of each CDR3. A D gene is named only where the DNA matches it firmly.

D gene,J gene,CDR3 length,V gene,CDR3 protein,CDR3 DNA
.,TRBJ1-1,13,TRBV24-1,CATSGVQGGEAFF,TGTGCCACCAGTGGTGTCCAGGGAGGTGAAGCTTTCTTT
.,TRBJ1-3,14,TRBV19,CASGRGFSGNTIYF,TGTGCCAGTGGAAGAGGTTTCTCTGGAAACACCATATATTTT
.,TRBJ2-3,12,TRBV10-3,CAISASTDTQYF,TGTGCCATCAGTGCTAGCACAGATACGCAGTATTTT
TRBD1,TRBJ1-1,16,TRBV19,CASSIGTGKGSTEAFF,TGTGCCAGTAGTATCGGGACAGGGAAAGGGAGCACTGAAGCTTTCTTT
.,TRBJ2-5,15,TRBV11-2,CASSLGTGGLETQYF,TGTGCCAGCAGCTTGGGGACGGGGGGCTTGGAGACCCAGTACTTC
TRBD1,TRBJ1-2,13,TRBV30,CAWSAAGGYGYTF,TGTGCCTGGAGTGCGGCAGGGGGCTATGGCTACACCTTC
.,TRBJ1-5,15,TRBV18,CASSPRLYGNQPQHF,TGTGCCAGCTCACCGAGATTGTACGGCAATCAGCCCCAGCATTTT
TRBD2,TRBJ2-1,16,TRBV15,CATSRERTSGGDEQFF,TGTGCCACCAGCAGAGAAAGGACTAGCGGGGGGGATGAGCAGTTCTTC
.,TRBJ2-3,15,TRBV27,CASSYSGTRTDTQYF,TGTGCCAGCAGTTACTCGGGAACTCGCACAGATACGCAGTATTTT
TRBD2,TRBJ2-3,16,TRBV27,CASSLAGVVGTDTQYF,TGTGCCAGCAGTCTAGCGGGGGTAGTGGGGACAGATACGCAGTATTTT
TRBD1,TRBJ2-5,16,TRBV24-1,CATSDRTQDRGETQYF,TGTGCCACCAGTGACCGAACCCAGGACAGGGGAGAGACCCAGTACTTC
.,TRBJ2-7,13,TRBV19,CASSSLGLDEQYF,TGTGCCAGTAGTAGCCTAGGTCTGGACGAGCAGTACTTC
.,TRBJ1-1,14,TRBV7-9,CASSPPLGGTEAFF,TGTGCCAGCAGCCCTCCGTTGGGGGGGACTGAAGCTTTCTTT
TRBD1,TRBJ1-1,13,TRBV27,CASSLRQGAEAFF,TGTGCCAGCAGTTTAAGACAGGGGGCAGAAGCTTTCTTT
TRBD2,TRBJ2-5,16,TRBV5-1,CASSSRAGGVEETQYF,TGCGCCAGCAGCTCGAGGGCGGGAGGGGTAGAGGAGACCCAGTACTTC
.,TRBJ2-5,13,TRBV29-1,CSVEKPGQETQYF,TGCAGCGTTGAAAAGCCGGGCCAAGAGACCCAGTACTTC
TRBD1,TRBJ2-3,12,TRBV7-3,CASSLGQGAKYF,TGTGCCAGCAGCTTAGGGCAGGGGGCAAAGTATTTT
.,TRBJ1-4,13,TRBV29-1,CSVMGTLNEKLFF,TGCAGCGTGATGGGGACTCTTAATGAAAAACTGTTTTTT
TRBD2,TRBJ2-1,17,TRBV13,CASSGRAGERSYNEQFF,TGTGCCAGCAGCGGACGAGCGGGAGAGAGGTCCTACAATGAGCAGTTCTTC
.,TRBJ1-4,14,TRBV4-1,CASSLSDRRGKLFF,TGCGCCAGCAGCCTATCGGATCGGCGAGGAAAACTGTTTTTT
.,TRBJ2-3,17,TRBV28,CASSSDRVGTSTDTQYF,TGTGCCAGCAGTTCAGACCGGGTGGGGACTAGCACAGATACGCAGTATTTT
TRBD1,TRBJ1-2,12,TRBV12-3/TRBV12-4,CASSVGTGPRTF,TGTGCCAGCAGTGTAGGGACAGGACCACGCACCTTC
.,TRBJ1-3,15,TRBV4-1,CASSQTPGSGNTIYF,TGCGCCAGCAGCCAAACGCCGGGCTCTGGAAACACCATATATTTT